A selection of T cell receptor beta chains follows, all from one sample in a study of T cell repertoires in cytomegalovirus infection. TCRdb redid the calling of the reads with MiXCR, one entry per CDR3 protein. The sample consists of about 480,000 distinct CDR3 sequences, 25% to 35% of them appearing once. Antigens of these TCRs are unknown. Material: cultured PBMCs, obtained from culture after CMV antigen stimulation. The receptors come from a human donor in good health (CMV status not recorded). Some clones in this sample may be carry-over from other donors' samples. Each CDR3 is given with its conserved first and last residue.

J gene,V gene,CDR3 protein
TRBJ2-7,TRBV7-6,CASSPERGTGEQYF
TRBJ2-7,TRBV12-3/TRBV12-4,CASSLVVGYEQYF
TRBJ2-5,TRBV27,CASSLDRKLRTQYF
TRBJ2-5,TRBV7-8,CASTPLAGGYQETQYF
TRBJ1-1,TRBV10-3,CAISVGWRGEAFF
TRBJ1-1,TRBV27,CASSWDGEAFF
TRBJ2-1,TRBV14,CASSQFRGFNEQFF
TRBJ1-5,TRBV19,CASSRVGTVNDRPQHF
TRBJ2-3,TRBV10-3,CAISPASGKGTDTQYF
TRBJ2-1,TRBV2,CASREGLAGSSYNEQFF
TRBJ2-7,TRBV7-3,CASSLNGVAGTYEQYF
TRBJ2-3,TRBV7-9,CASEGASGTDTQYF
TRBJ1-1,TRBV6-2/TRBV6-3,CASSRPGVRHMNTEAFF
TRBJ2-1,TRBV7-2,CASSLAASGLASNEQFF
TRBJ2-1,TRBV10-3,CAISELRESREQFF